One and the same sample provided the 8 T cell receptor beta chains below, sequenced in a study of T-cell memory formation after mild COVID-19. One entry per CDR3 protein, called by TCRdb with MiXCR from the 5' RACE reads. Among hundreds of thousands of distinct CDR3 sequences listed, 17% were seen once. Sequencing input: PBMCs or a T cell subset sorted from them (not recorded which). The source of these receptors is an adult woman who had mild COVID-19 (a few samples of this study predate the infection). Cell type and time point are not known.

J is TRBJ1-2 and V is TRBV5-1; D gene ambiguous. Germline V CDR1 and CDR2: SGHRS, YFSETQ. The V end lost 0 bases, the J end lost 9 bases, and 9 bases lay between the germline ends. There are 12 residues in the CDR3. The DNA for the CDR3 is TGCGCCAGCAGCTTGGCGGGAGATAGCTACACCTTC. As protein: CASSLAGDSYTF. The whole variable domain, remainder taken from reference TRBV5-1 and TRBJ1-2, is KAGVTQTPRYLIKTRGQQVTLSCSPISGHRSVSWYQQTPGQGLQFLFEYFSETQRNKGNFPGRFSGRQFSNSRSEMNVSTLELGDSALYLCASSLAGDSYTFGSGTRLTVV.

A few counts support this clonotype. The V gene is TRBV3-1, the J gene TRBJ1-4, with D perhaps TRBD1 (5 bases). Germline V gives CDR1 LGHDT, CDR2 YNNKEL (reference sequence). V dropped 4 bases and J dropped 5 bases, with 20 bases sitting between them. The CDR3 totals 17 residues. The CDR3 protein is CASSRTHQGAQNEKLFF. The CDR3 DNA follows: TGTGCCAGCAGCCGAACCCACCAGGGAGCGCAAAATGAAAAACTGTTTTTT.

The genes are TRBV30 and TRBJ1-1; 7 bases are a match to TRBD1. Germline loops: CDR1 GTSNPN, CDR2 SVGIG (reference sequence). The CDR3 runs 13 residues. The ends lost 2 bases at V and 5 bases at J; junction bases unmatched: 5. The CDR3 sequence: CAWSTDRWTEAFF. The CDR3 DNA reads TGTGCCTGGAGTACGGACAGGTGGACTGAAGCTTTCTTT.

The chain couples TRBV4-3 to TRBJ2-7; 8 bases map to TRBD1. V lost 0 bases, J lost 0 bases, and 10 bases stayed unmatched. CDR3 length: 18 amino acids. The V gene's germline CDR1 is LGHNA and CDR2 YSLEER. This CDR3 is CASSQERDRSFSSYEQYF. In DNA, the CDR3 is TGCGCCAGCAGCCAAGAAAGGGACAGGTCCTTTAGCTCCTACGAGCAGTACTTC.

The chain employs TRBV6-5 and TRBJ1-5; weak D call: TRBD1 (5 bases). This CDR3 is 14 amino acids long. The V end was cut by 6 bases, the J end by 1 base, with 10 bases between. Germline CDR1 and CDR2: MNHEY and SVGAGI. The CDR3 sequence: CASSQGKSNQPQHF. In DNA, the CDR3 is TGTGCCAGCAGCCAGGGTAAGAGCAATCAGCCCCAGCATTTT.

This clonotype was found a few times. The genes are TRBV4-2 and TRBJ2-3; 14 bases agree with TRBD2. This CDR3 is 20 amino acids long. V shed 0 bases, J shed 3 bases, and the junction held 11 bases outside the gene matches. From germline, CDR1 is LGHNA and CDR2 YNFKEQ. The CDR3 DNA reads TGTGCCAGCAGCCAAGATACCTCTGGGACTAGCGGGGGAACAACAGATACGCAGTATTTT. Its translation: CASSQDTSGTSGGTTDTQYF.

The V and J genes are TRBV12-3 or TRBV12-4 and TRBJ1-2; D is perhaps TRBD1 (5 bases). This CDR3 spans 15 amino acids. Trimming stripped 3 bases from V and 8 bases from J, with 19 bases between. CDR3 bases: TGTGCCAGCAGTTTGGCTAAACAGGCGGCGCGGGGCTACACCTTC. It is translated as CASSLAKQAARGYTF.

In its sample, this clonotype was seen a few times. V is TRBV6-2 or TRBV6-3 and J is TRBJ2-1; 9 bases are a match to TRBD2. This CDR3 has 12 residues. V lost 8 bases to trimming and J lost 7 bases; unmatched junction nucleotides: 3. The germline V gene encodes CDR1 MNHEY and CDR2 SVGEGT. The chain's CDR3 is CASGGRANEQFF. The CDR3 region has the DNA TGTGCCAGCGGCGGGAGGGCAAATGAGCAGTTCTTC.